Listed below are T cell receptor beta chains from one sample, sequenced in a study of T-cell memory formation after mild COVID-19. TCRdb analysed the 5' RACE reads with MiXCR anew, one entry per CDR3 protein. This repertoire shows almost 550,000 distinct CDR3 sequences, approximately 20% found once; its top ten account for under 15%. Sequencing was done on a sample of PBMCs or a T cell subset sorted from them (not recorded which). These receptors originate from an adult woman who had mild COVID-19 (a few samples of this study predate the infection). Cell type and time point are not known. The CDR3 runs from the conserved cysteine through the conserved F or W. The D gene is left open where the match is weak. Not every row has a clone size; where given, it reads once, few, many or a size class.

V: TRBV7-2; D: .; size: .; J: TRBJ1-2; CDR3: CASSLPTGTPKRGGYTF; DNA: TGTGCCAGCAGCCTTCCGACCGGGACCCCAAAACGAGGAGGCTACACCTTC
V: TRBV9; D: .; size: .; J: TRBJ1-5; CDR3: CASSVGGGSQPQHF; DNA: TGTGCCAGCAGCGTGGGCGGGGGGAGTCAGCCCCAGCATTTT
V: TRBV7-9; D: TRBD1; size: .; J: TRBJ2-1; CDR3: CASSSSRLGGQGSYNEQFF; DNA: TGTGCCAGCAGCTCTAGCCGGTTGGGGGGACAGGGCTCCTACAATGAGCAGTTCTTC
V: TRBV6-1; D: TRBD1; size: .; J: TRBJ1-1; CDR3: CASRGQGAYTEAFF; DNA: TGTGCCAGCAGAGGACAGGGGGCGTACACTGAAGCTTTCTTT
V: TRBV6-5; D: TRBD1; size: few; J: TRBJ1-2; CDR3: CASSPSGQGWGYTF; DNA: TGTGCCAGCAGTCCGTCGGGACAGGGCTGGGGCTACACCTTC
V: TRBV30; D: TRBD2; size: .; J: TRBJ2-1; CDR3: CAWSATGLAGDEQFF; DNA: TGTGCCTGGAGTGCTACGGGACTAGCGGGAGACGAGCAGTTCTTC
V: TRBV5-1; D: TRBD2; size: few; J: TRBJ2-3; CDR3: CASSPARAGGFFSTDTQYF; DNA: TGCGCCAGCAGCCCGGCGAGAGCGGGAGGATTTTTTAGCACAGATACGCAGTATTTT
V: TRBV7-9; D: .; size: .; J: TRBJ2-3; CDR3: CASSHTRGGIGTDTQYF; DNA: TGTGCCAGCAGCCACACTAGAGGTGGGATTGGCACAGATACGCAGTATTTT
V: TRBV5-1; D: .; size: .; J: TRBJ2-3; CDR3: CASSESSTDTQYF; DNA: TGCGCCAGCAGCGAATCAAGCACAGATACGCAGTATTTT
V: TRBV5-1; D: .; size: many; J: TRBJ2-4; CDR3: CASSLGTVILAKNIQYF; DNA: TGCGCCAGCAGCTTGGGGACAGTAATTTTAGCCAAAAACATTCAGTACTTC
V: TRBV30; D: TRBD1; size: .; J: TRBJ1-2; CDR3: CAWSRQGAGVGGYTF; DNA: TGTGCCTGGAGTCGACAGGGGGCTGGAGTAGGCGGCTACACCTTC
V: TRBV6-1; D: TRBD1; size: few; J: TRBJ1-5; CDR3: CASSEGTGVAQPQHF; DNA: TGTGCCAGCAGTGAAGGGACAGGGGTGGCGCAGCCCCAGCATTTT
V: TRBV20-1; D: TRBD2; size: many; J: TRBJ2-7; CDR3: CSARVNEVTSGSYEQYF; DNA: TGCAGTGCTAGAGTGAATGAAGTTACTAGCGGATCCTACGAGCAGTACTTC
V: TRBV6-5; D: TRBD2; size: few; J: TRBJ2-1; CDR3: CASQSSGWRYNEQFF; DNA: TGTGCCAGCCAGTCTAGCGGATGGCGGTACAATGAGCAGTTCTTC
V: TRBV4-3; D: .; size: .; J: TRBJ2-7; CDR3: CASSQDLRDYEQYF; DNA: TGCGCCAGCAGCCAAGATCTGAGGGACTACGAGCAGTACTTC
V: TRBV18; D: .; size: few; J: TRBJ2-3; CDR3: CASSPGGSDTQYF; DNA: TGTGCCAGCTCACCAGGGGGTTCCGATACGCAGTATTTT
V: TRBV20-1; D: .; size: few; J: TRBJ1-1; CDR3: CSARTGNTEAFF; DNA: TGCAGTGCCCGGACGGGGAACACTGAAGCTTTCTTT
V: TRBV19; D: .; size: few; J: TRBJ2-7; CDR3: CACARGNTYEQYF; DNA: TGTGCCTGTGCCAGGGGCAACACCTACGAGCAGTACTTC
V: TRBV5-6; D: TRBD1; size: once; J: TRBJ1-2; CDR3: CASSSSRGLVYGYTF; DNA: TGTGCCAGCAGTTCGTCCAGGGGGCTGGTCTATGGCTACACCTTC
V: TRBV7-2; D: .; size: few; J: TRBJ1-1; CDR3: CASSSPGWAEAFF; DNA: TGTGCCAGCAGTTCCCCGGGGTGGGCTGAAGCTTTCTTT
V: TRBV27; D: .; size: .; J: TRBJ2-1; CDR3: CASSLLLEGYNEQFF; DNA: TGTGCCAGCAGTTTGTTACTGGAGGGATACAATGAGCAGTTCTTC
V: TRBV20-1; D: .; size: few; J: TRBJ2-1; CDR3: CSAQSATEQRGQFF; DNA: TGCAGTGCTCAGAGCGCGACTGAGCAACGAGGGCAGTTCTTC
V: TRBV29-1; D: .; size: few; J: TRBJ1-2; CDR3: CSVVMTLYGYTF; DNA: TGCAGCGTTGTCATGACCCTCTATGGCTACACCTTC
V: TRBV5-1; D: TRBD2; size: .; J: TRBJ2-7; CDR3: CASSLGLAADFIYEQYF; DNA: TGCGCCAGCAGCCTGGGACTAGCGGCCGACTTTATCTACGAGCAGTACTTC
V: TRBV29-1; D: TRBD1; size: few; J: TRBJ1-1; CDR3: CSVLGTGGMNTEAFF; DNA: TGCAGCGTCCTTGGGACAGGGGGCATGAACACTGAAGCTTTCTTT
V: TRBV9; D: .; size: few; J: TRBJ2-7; CDR3: CASSVGTYSHEQYF; DNA: TGTGCCAGCAGCGTAGGCACCTACTCCCACGAGCAGTACTTC
V: TRBV6-5; D: .; size: .; J: TRBJ1-2; CDR3: CASRPISLYGYTF; DNA: TGTGCCAGCAGGCCAATTAGCCTCTATGGCTACACCTTC
V: TRBV4-1; D: TRBD2; size: .; J: TRBJ2-2; CDR3: CASSQVAGGPTGELFF; DNA: TGCGCCAGCAGCCAAGTAGCGGGGGGGCCTACCGGGGAGCTGTTTTTT
V: TRBV5-5; D: .; size: .; J: TRBJ2-5; CDR3: CASSLATGRTGTQYF; DNA: TGTGCCAGCAGCTTGGCTACAGGGAGAACGGGGACCCAGTACTTC
V: TRBV5-1; D: .; size: .; J: TRBJ1-6; CDR3: CASRLEPGLSSYNSPLHF; DNA: TGCGCCAGCAGATTGGAACCAGGTTTAAGCTCCTATAATTCACCCCTCCACTTT
V: TRBV7-9; D: TRBD2; size: few; J: TRBJ2-1; CDR3: CASSQIRGGRFNEQFF; DNA: TGTGCCAGCAGCCAGATTCGGGGCGGGAGGTTCAATGAGCAGTTCTTC
V: TRBV7-2; D: TRBD2; size: few; J: TRBJ2-1; CDR3: CASSPRAGGGNEQFF; DNA: TGTGCCAGCAGCCCTAGGGCGGGAGGGGGAAATGAGCAGTTCTTC
V: TRBV18; D: .; size: .; J: TRBJ1-4; CDR3: CASSPSSTNEKLFF; DNA: TGTGCCAGCTCACCATCCTCAACTAATGAAAAACTGTTTTTT
V: TRBV5-1; D: TRBD1; size: .; J: TRBJ2-7; CDR3: CASQGGTGVTYEQYF; DNA: TGCGCCAGTCAAGGGGGGACAGGGGTTACCTACGAGCAGTACTTC
V: TRBV6-6; D: .; size: few; J: TRBJ2-7; CDR3: CASMRSLYEQYF; DNA: TGTGCCAGCATGAGGAGTTTGTACGAGCAGTACTTC
V: TRBV7-6; D: TRBD2; size: few; J: TRBJ2-1; CDR3: CASSSLLGGGRANEQFF; DNA: TGTGCCAGCAGCTCCCTCCTGGGGGGCGGGAGGGCCAATGAGCAGTTCTTC
V: TRBV29-1; D: .; size: .; J: TRBJ2-7; CDR3: CSVYVTGTASYEQYF; DNA: TGCAGCGTTTACGTAACCGGGACGGCCTCCTACGAGCAGTACTTC
V: TRBV9; D: TRBD1; size: .; J: TRBJ1-1; CDR3: CASSSMTGASEAFF; DNA: TGTGCCAGCAGCTCCATGACAGGGGCGAGTGAAGCTTTCTTT
V: TRBV6-1; D: .; size: .; J: TRBJ2-7; CDR3: CASRTSLHEQYF; DNA: TGTGCCAGCAGAACTAGTCTCCACGAGCAGTACTTC
V: TRBV9; D: .; size: few; J: TRBJ2-7; CDR3: CASSPSTGYDEQYF; DNA: TGTGCCAGCAGCCCCTCAACAGGGTACGACGAGCAGTACTTC
V: TRBV4-2; D: .; size: .; J: TRBJ2-6; CDR3: CASSQVIGTGANVLTF; DNA: TGTGCCAGCAGCCAAGTGATAGGTACTGGGGCCAACGTCCTGACTTTC
V: TRBV15; D: .; size: .; J: TRBJ1-2; CDR3: CATSRDLSGDAGYTF; DNA: TGTGCCACCAGCAGAGATCTCTCAGGGGATGCCGGCTACACCTTC
V: TRBV9; D: TRBD2; size: .; J: TRBJ2-7; CDR3: CASSAGLAEDEQYF; DNA: TGTGCCAGCAGCGCCGGACTAGCGGAGGACGAGCAGTACTTC
V: TRBV29-1; D: TRBD2; size: .; J: TRBJ2-1; CDR3: CSVVTSHLGQFF; DNA: TGCAGCGTTGTGACTAGCCATCTGGGGCAGTTCTTC
V: TRBV11-1; D: .; size: .; J: TRBJ2-5; CDR3: CASRGVLELTQRETQYF; DNA: TGTGCCAGCAGAGGAGTTCTTGAGTTGACCCAAAGGGAGACCCAGTACTTC
V: TRBV6-2/TRBV6-3; D: .; size: few; J: TRBJ2-1; CDR3: CASSYQGGVPQFF; DNA: TGTGCCAGCAGTTACCAAGGGGGAGTGCCGCAGTTCTTC
V: TRBV27; D: TRBD2; size: .; J: TRBJ2-7; CDR3: CASSAPSGRSYEQYF; DNA: TGTGCCAGCAGTGCACCTAGCGGTCGGAGCTACGAGCAGTACTTC
V: TRBV20-1; D: TRBD2; size: few; J: TRBJ2-1; CDR3: CSARDLAGVVRNEQFF; DNA: TGCAGTGCTAGAGATCTCGCGGGAGTCGTTAGAAATGAGCAGTTCTTC
V: TRBV11-3; D: .; size: few; J: TRBJ2-6; CDR3: CASSIGPSGANVLTF; DNA: TGTGCCAGCAGCATAGGGCCTTCTGGGGCCAACGTCCTGACTTTC
V: TRBV7-8; D: TRBD2; size: once; J: TRBJ2-2; CDR3: CASSLAPGVAGDLTGELFF; DNA: TGTGCCAGCAGCTTAGCGCCGGGGGTAGCGGGAGACCTCACCGGGGAGCTGTTTTTT
V: TRBV10-3; D: TRBD1; size: .; J: TRBJ1-2; CDR3: CAISSGTGGIYGYTF; DNA: TGTGCCATCAGCTCCGGGACAGGGGGGATCTATGGCTACACCTTC
V: TRBV3-1; D: .; size: .; J: TRBJ2-1; CDR3: CASRGVTRPNEQFF; DNA: TGTGCCAGCAGGGGGGTAACTAGACCCAATGAGCAGTTCTTC
V: TRBV20-1; D: TRBD1; size: .; J: TRBJ1-6; CDR3: CSARPGQENSPLHF; DNA: TGCAGTGCTAGACCTGGACAGGAGAATTCACCCCTCCACTTT
V: TRBV24-1; D: .; size: few; J: TRBJ2-1; CDR3: CATSDQGERYNEQFF; DNA: TGTGCCACCAGTGATCAGGGAGAGCGGTACAATGAGCAGTTCTTC
V: TRBV5-1; D: TRBD1; size: few; J: TRBJ1-4; CDR3: CASSSGQGGFGEKLFF; DNA: TGCGCCAGCAGCTCCGGACAGGGGGGGTTCGGCGAAAAACTGTTTTTT
V: TRBV7-9; D: .; size: few; J: TRBJ1-3; CDR3: CASSLTGGENTIYF; DNA: TGTGCCAGCAGCTTGACCGGGGGAGAAAACACCATATATTTT
V: TRBV4-2; D: .; size: .; J: TRBJ1-2; CDR3: CASRPRTVDYGYTF; DNA: TGTGCCAGCAGACCGAGGACAGTCGACTATGGCTACACCTTC
V: TRBV19; D: .; size: few; J: TRBJ2-4; CDR3: CASTPYEAKNIQYF; DNA: TGTGCCAGCACACCATACGAAGCCAAAAACATTCAGTACTTC
V: TRBV12-3/TRBV12-4; D: .; size: .; J: TRBJ1-6; CDR3: CASKGSYNSPLHF; DNA: TGTGCCAGCAAGGGGTCTTATAATTCACCCCTCCACTTT
V: TRBV30; D: .; size: few; J: TRBJ1-3; CDR3: CAWNPGKVSRLNTIYF; DNA: TGTGCCTGGAACCCGGGGAAAGTCTCCAGGTTGAACACCATATATTTT